The sequence of this T cell receptor (beta chain) was determined in a study of beta chain features in type 1 diabetes. The study, taken as a whole, reports: Among patients with Type 1 diabetes, TCRB CDR3s were moderately but significantly shorter in every one of the four CD4+ subsets. Type 1 diabetes patients had VDJ junctions that carried fewer insertions and more deletions.

The germline CDR1 and CDR2 sequences are GTSNPN and SVGIG (reference sequence). The CDR3 is 23 residues long. Trimming cost V 5 bases and J 7 bases, with 44 bases left between them. Reverse transcription of all isolated RNA meant that expressed TCRB transcripts were sequenced. Some clones are missing from TCRdb's copy, which holds only in-frame ones; the method was immunoSEQ multiplex PCR. This table has around 310,000 clones, roughly 11% appearing once. Notes on this clone: Its antigen remains unidentified.

The sequence was obtained from a woman aged 30 to 39 in good health. Sequenced: naive CD4+ T cells from blood. V and J are TRBV30 and TRBJ2-2; either TRBD1 or TRBD2 may supply D (9 bases each). CDR3 coding DNA: TGTGCCTGGCGTCCCGGGACAGGGATCTGGGCGGAAGCGTTGCGGGAGGGCCGCGGGGAGCTGTTTTTT. This encodes CAWRPGTGIWAEALREGRGELFF.